Sequencing of this T cell receptor (beta chain) was carried out in a study of cytomegalovirus exposure and HLA in healthy donors. This clone has a single count. It was with 60 Vbeta and 13 Jbeta primers that the PCR ran. Assay used: immunoSEQ multiplex PCR; TCRdb lists only in-frame clones, some missing. The data show some 220,000 clones, roughly 78% seen once. The CDR3 consists of 15 residues. CDR1 is MNHNY, CDR2 SVGAGI, per germline (reference sequence). The V and J ends lost 3 bases and 8 bases respectively, with 16 bases between them. The sequenced sample was PBMCs. The chain joins TRBV6-6 to TRBJ1-4; a weak D match, TRBD1 (6 bases). The receptor was derived from a boy between 10 and 17 years old in good health and CMV-seronegative. The CDR3 sequence is CASSYVRGAREKLFF. The DNA for the CDR3 is TGTGCCAGCAGTTATGTACGGGGGGCTCGGGAAAAACTGTTTTTT.